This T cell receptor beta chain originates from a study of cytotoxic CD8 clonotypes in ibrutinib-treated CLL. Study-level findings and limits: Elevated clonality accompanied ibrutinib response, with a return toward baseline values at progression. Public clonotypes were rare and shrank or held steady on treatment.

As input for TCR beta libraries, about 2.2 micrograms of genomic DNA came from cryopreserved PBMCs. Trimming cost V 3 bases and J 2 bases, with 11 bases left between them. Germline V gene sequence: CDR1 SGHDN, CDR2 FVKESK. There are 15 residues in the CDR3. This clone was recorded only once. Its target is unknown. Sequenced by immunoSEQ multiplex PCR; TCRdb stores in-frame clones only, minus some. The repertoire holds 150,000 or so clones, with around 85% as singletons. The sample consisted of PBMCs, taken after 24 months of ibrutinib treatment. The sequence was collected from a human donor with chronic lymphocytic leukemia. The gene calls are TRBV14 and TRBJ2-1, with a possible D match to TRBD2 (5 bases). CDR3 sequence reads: CASSQLKRTYNEQFF. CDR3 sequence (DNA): TGTGCCAGCAGCCAGCTTAAGCGGACCTACAATGAGCAGTTCTTC.